Included here is one T cell receptor (beta chain) sequence, with context. Its matching antigen is unknown. The CDR3 spans 13 residues. The ends lost 5 bases at V and 4 bases at J; junction bases unmatched: 5. A J-beta primer mix and a sample-barcoded 5' primer were used in a second PCR of roughly 7 to 12 cycles. Each CDR3 protein gets one entry after TCRdb re-called the 5' RACE reads with MiXCR. The sample contains 1.5 million to 2 million distinct CDR3 sequences, about 30% of which appear only once. This sample is drawn from a study of blood T cells in healthy people across ages. Study results and caveats: CMV status of donors was unknown, possibly confounding expanded clonotype changes.

Each sample provided at least 5.5 micrograms of extracted total RNA. This chain links TRBV12-3 or TRBV12-4 with TRBJ2-7, with TRBD1 identical over 7 bases. This receptor was obtained from a woman between 25 and 40 years old in good health. The sequencing sample was made of blood. CDR3 coding DNA: TGTGCCAGCAGTGGGACAGAGAGATACGAGCAGTACTTC. The encoded protein is CASSGTERYEQYF.